A selection of T cell receptor beta chains follows, all from one sample in a study of T cells in Graves' hyperthyroidism and ophthalmopathy. From the multiplex PCR reads, TCRdb called clonotypes with MiXCR, one entry per CDR3 protein. The sample contains some 270,000 distinct CDR3 sequences, about 14% of which appear only once. Specimen: blood. The receptor source for this set is a woman aged 30 to 39 with Graves' hyperthyroidism that later progressed to Graves' ophthalmopathy. The CDR3 runs from the conserved cysteine through the conserved F or W. Each record gives: J gene, D gene, V gene, CDR3 protein. D genes are given only for firm matches.

j_call: TRBJ2-7; d_call: .; v_call: TRBV6-1; cdr3_aa: CASNAGGGGEQYF
j_call: TRBJ2-5; d_call: TRBD2; v_call: TRBV20-1; cdr3_aa: CSAPTGGSQETQYF
j_call: TRBJ1-2; d_call: TRBD1; v_call: TRBV3-1; cdr3_aa: CASSQSQGAYGYTF
j_call: TRBJ2-2; d_call: TRBD2; v_call: TRBV11-2; cdr3_aa: CASSFFSGGFTGELFF
j_call: TRBJ2-2; d_call: .; v_call: TRBV24-1; cdr3_aa: CATSERTRYTGELFF
j_call: TRBJ1-4; d_call: TRBD1; v_call: TRBV12-3/TRBV12-4; cdr3_aa: CASSPSSGTGSEKLFF
j_call: TRBJ2-1; d_call: TRBD2; v_call: TRBV15; cdr3_aa: CATSRLADNEQFF
j_call: TRBJ2-3; d_call: TRBD2; v_call: TRBV28; cdr3_aa: CASSRTSGRPKHPQGRTDTQYF
j_call: TRBJ1-1; d_call: .; v_call: TRBV27; cdr3_aa: CASSLSGREAFF
j_call: TRBJ2-7; d_call: TRBD2; v_call: TRBV19; cdr3_aa: CASSMLTSGRSEQYF
j_call: TRBJ2-1; d_call: .; v_call: TRBV18; cdr3_aa: CASSPPGTTRNKQFF
j_call: TRBJ1-1; d_call: TRBD1; v_call: TRBV7-9; cdr3_aa: CASSLRTGPAEAFF
j_call: TRBJ1-5; d_call: .; v_call: TRBV30; cdr3_aa: CAWSLSLRHQPQHF
j_call: TRBJ1-6; d_call: TRBD1; v_call: TRBV27; cdr3_aa: CASSLSPGGNSPLHF
j_call: TRBJ1-5; d_call: .; v_call: TRBV10-2; cdr3_aa: CASSEGVSNQPQHF
j_call: TRBJ2-7; d_call: TRBD1; v_call: TRBV19; cdr3_aa: CAVAGQGFYEQCF
j_call: TRBJ2-3; d_call: .; v_call: TRBV11-2; cdr3_aa: CASSLNGDTQYF
j_call: TRBJ2-7; d_call: TRBD1; v_call: TRBV9; cdr3_aa: CASSVAQGRTYEQYF
j_call: TRBJ1-1; d_call: .; v_call: TRBV3-1; cdr3_aa: CASSHTTDNTEAFF
j_call: TRBJ1-5; d_call: .; v_call: TRBV4-1; cdr3_aa: CASSQERGPGQPQHF
j_call: TRBJ2-1; d_call: .; v_call: TRBV29-1; cdr3_aa: CSTSNDRGEQFF
j_call: TRBJ1-3; d_call: TRBD1; v_call: TRBV7-9; cdr3_aa: CASSPTGGLTDTIYF
j_call: TRBJ2-5; d_call: .; v_call: TRBV5-8; cdr3_aa: CASSLGDRRETQYF
j_call: TRBJ2-7; d_call: TRBD1; v_call: TRBV29-1; cdr3_aa: CSVEDRAGGEQYF
j_call: TRBJ2-1; d_call: .; v_call: TRBV7-3; cdr3_aa: CASSLVAIQYNEQFF
j_call: TRBJ2-7; d_call: .; v_call: TRBV4-1; cdr3_aa: CASSLREDSYEQYF
j_call: TRBJ2-1; d_call: TRBD2; v_call: TRBV7-9; cdr3_aa: CASSSGVPSGVNNEQFF
j_call: TRBJ1-2; d_call: .; v_call: TRBV20-1; cdr3_aa: CSAHYGYTF